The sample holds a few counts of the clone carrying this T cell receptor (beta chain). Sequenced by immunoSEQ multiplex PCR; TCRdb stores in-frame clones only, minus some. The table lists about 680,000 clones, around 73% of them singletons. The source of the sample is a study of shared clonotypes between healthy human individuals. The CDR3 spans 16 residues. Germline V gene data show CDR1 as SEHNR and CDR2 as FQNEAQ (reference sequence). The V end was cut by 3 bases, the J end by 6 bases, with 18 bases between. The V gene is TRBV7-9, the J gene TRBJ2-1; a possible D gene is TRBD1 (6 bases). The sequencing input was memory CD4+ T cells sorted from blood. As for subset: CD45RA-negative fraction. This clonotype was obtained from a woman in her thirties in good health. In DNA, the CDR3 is TGTGCCAGCAGCTTGGGGGCGGACCTAAATGCCAATGAGCAGTTCTTC. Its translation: CASSLGADLNANEQFF.